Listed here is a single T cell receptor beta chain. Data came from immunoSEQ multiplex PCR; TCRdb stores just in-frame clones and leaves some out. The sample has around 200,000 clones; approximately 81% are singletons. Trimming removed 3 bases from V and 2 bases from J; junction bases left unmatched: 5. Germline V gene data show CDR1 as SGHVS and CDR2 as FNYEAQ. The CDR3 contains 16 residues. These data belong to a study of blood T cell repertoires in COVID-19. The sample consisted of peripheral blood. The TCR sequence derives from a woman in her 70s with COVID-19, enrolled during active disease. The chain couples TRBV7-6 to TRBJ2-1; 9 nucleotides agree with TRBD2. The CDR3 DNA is TGTGCCAGCAGCTTGCCTAGCGGGATGGCCTACAATGAGCAGTTCTTC. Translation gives CASSLPSGMAYNEQFF.